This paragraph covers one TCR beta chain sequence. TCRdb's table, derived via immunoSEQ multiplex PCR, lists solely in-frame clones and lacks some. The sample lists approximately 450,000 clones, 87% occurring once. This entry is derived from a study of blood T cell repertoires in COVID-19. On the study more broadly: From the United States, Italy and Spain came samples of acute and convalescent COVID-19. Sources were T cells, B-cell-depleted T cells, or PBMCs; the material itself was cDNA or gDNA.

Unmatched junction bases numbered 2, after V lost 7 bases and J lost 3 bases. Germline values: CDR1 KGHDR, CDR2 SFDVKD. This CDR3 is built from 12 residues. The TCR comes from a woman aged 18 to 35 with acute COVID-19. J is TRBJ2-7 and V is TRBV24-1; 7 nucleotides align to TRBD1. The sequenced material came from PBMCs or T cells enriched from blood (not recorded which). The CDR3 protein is CATSRQGYEQYF. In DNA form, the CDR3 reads TGTGCCACCAGCCGACAGGGCTACGAGCAGTACTTC.